The present entry profiles one T cell receptor (beta chain) with its context. What it binds is not known. These data originate in a study of cytomegalovirus exposure and HLA in healthy donors. Study-level points and caveats: HLA alleles were associated with roughly 17,000 TCR beta sequences in a later analysis at 0.05 false discovery rate. Links to common viral pathogens appeared, in a later analysis, for several of the most significant clusters.

Vbeta (60) and Jbeta (13) primers were used in the PCR. TCRdb keeps only in-frame clones here, not all; method: immunoSEQ multiplex PCR. The sample shows about 180,000 clones, 77% of them seen only once. This CDR3 region has 15 residues. J was trimmed by 8 bases and V by 2 bases; bases with no gene match: 5. Germline CDR1 reads MNHEY; CDR2 reads SVGAGI. The TCR comes from a man between 18 and 29 years old in good health and CMV-seronegative. Sequencing was done on a sample of PBMCs. V is TRBV6-5 and J is TRBJ2-2, with 10 bases fitting TRBD2. CDR3 amino acids: CASSYVLAGMGELFF. CDR3 nucleotide sequence: TGTGCCAGCAGTTACGTACTAGCGGGGATGGGGGAGCTGTTTTTT.